The sequence of this T cell receptor beta chain was determined in a study of Graves' ophthalmopathy and Graves' hyperthyroidism. The V and J ends lost 6 bases and 4 bases, in that order; junction bases with no gene match: 14. Germline V gene lookup returns CDR1 DFQATT and CDR2 SNEGSKA (reference sequence). The CDR3 loop spans 15 amino acids. General observations from the study: The model forecast ophthalmopathy progression, reaching under 71% sensitivity and 72.22% specificity.

RNA transcripts provided the template for amplifying TCR beta CDR3 regions. The workflow started with a first-round RT-PCR run with HTBI primers and then moved on to a second-round multiplex PCR. TCRdb redid the calling of the multiplex PCR reads with MiXCR, one entry per CDR3 protein. Here the sample spans about 370,000 distinct CDR3 sequences, 15% to 20% being singletons. This clonotype was observed many times. What it recognizes is unknown. This TCR was sampled from a woman between 18 and 29 years old with Graves' ophthalmopathy. What was sequenced was peripheral blood. V is TRBV20-1 and J is TRBJ2-7, with 8 bases that match TRBD2. As DNA, the CDR3 is TGCAGTGCAACCGGGACTAGTTTTATCGGTTACGAGCAGTACTTC. The encoded protein is CSATGTSFIGYEQYF.